This T cell receptor beta chain was identified in a study of cytomegalovirus exposure and HLA in healthy donors. Overall study findings and caveats: Cytomegalovirus-associated TCR beta chains were listed, numbering more than 150.

Amplification used 60 Vbeta primers and 13 Jbeta primers. Repertoires were generated with immunoSEQ multiplex PCR, while TCRdb's copy carries only in-frame clones and drops some. Of about 270,000 clones in the sample, 65% to 85% are singletons; the top ten hold 2% to 2.5%. Of note for this clone: No antigen is known for it.

CDR3 length: 16 amino acids. Germline V gene lookup returns CDR1 SGHDT and CDR2 YYEEEE. Healthy people donating bone marrow made up the donors. Sequenced: PBMCs. The chain recombines TRBV5-6 with TRBJ2-5, with 9 bases fitting TRBD1. The J call may be wrong; the DNA end is better matched by TRBJ2-7. The clonotype originates from a female donor in good health and CMV-seronegative. The CDR3 DNA reads TGTGCCAGCATCACCACGGACAGGGGAACATACTACGAGCAGTACTTC. Amino acid sequence: CASITTDRGTYYEQYF.